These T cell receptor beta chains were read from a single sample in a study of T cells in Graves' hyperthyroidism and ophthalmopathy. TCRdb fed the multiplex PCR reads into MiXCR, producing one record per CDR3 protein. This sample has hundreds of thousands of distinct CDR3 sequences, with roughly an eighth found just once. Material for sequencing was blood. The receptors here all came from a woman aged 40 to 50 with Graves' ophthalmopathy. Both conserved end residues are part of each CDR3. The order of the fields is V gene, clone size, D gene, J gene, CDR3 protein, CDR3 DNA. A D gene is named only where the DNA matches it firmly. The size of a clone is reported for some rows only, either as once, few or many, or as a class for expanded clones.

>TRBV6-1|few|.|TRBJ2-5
CASSESVGRFLQETQYF
TGTGCCAGCAGTGAAAGTGTCGGGAGATTCCTCCAAGAGACCCAGTACTTC
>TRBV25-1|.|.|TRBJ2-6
CASSEAGPGANVLTF
TGTGCCAGCAGTGAAGCCGGTCCTGGGGCCAACGTCCTGACTTTC
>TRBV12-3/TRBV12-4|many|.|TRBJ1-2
CASFNRGGGYGYTF
TGTGCCAGCTTTAACCGGGGAGGGGGGTACGGCTACACCTTC
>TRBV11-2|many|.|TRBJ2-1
CASSEAPYNEQFF
TGTGCCAGCAGCGAAGCCCCCTACAATGAGCAGTTCTTC
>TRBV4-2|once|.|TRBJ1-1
CASSQDRAVMNTEAFF
TGTGCCAGCAGCCAAGATCGCGCGGTCATGAACACTGAAGCTTTCTTT
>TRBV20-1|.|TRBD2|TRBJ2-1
CSASRGLARSSYNEQFF
TGCAGTGCTAGCCGAGGACTAGCGAGGAGCTCCTACAATGAGCAGTTCTTC
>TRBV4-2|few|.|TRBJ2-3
CASSLEALVADTQYF
TGTGCCAGCAGCCTAGAGGCACTAGTTGCAGATACGCAGTATTTT
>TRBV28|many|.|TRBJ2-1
CASSLSPNSYNEQFF
TGTGCCAGCAGTTTAAGTCCCAACTCCTACAATGAGCAGTTCTTC
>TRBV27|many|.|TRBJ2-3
CASSLFAGSTDTQYF
TGTGCCAGCAGTTTATTTGCGGGGAGCACAGATACGCAGTATTTT
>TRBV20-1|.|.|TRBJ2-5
CSARQILGAVLQETQYF
TGCAGTGCTAGACAAATCTTGGGAGCGGTCTTACAAGAGACCCAGTACTTC
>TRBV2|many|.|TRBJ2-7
CASSEMRFPGVWNGQYF
TGTGCCAGCAGTGAAATGAGGTTTCCGGGAGTCTGGAACGGGCAGTACTTC
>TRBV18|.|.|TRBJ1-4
CASSPRRVDEKLFF
TGTGCCAGCTCACCACGCAGGGTTGACGAAAAACTGTTTTTT
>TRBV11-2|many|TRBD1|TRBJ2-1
CASSFPGQGIYQFF
TGTGCCAGCAGCTTCCCGGGACAGGGAATTTATCAGTTCTTC
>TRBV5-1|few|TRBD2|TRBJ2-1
CASSPGLAGVTSYNEQFF
TGCGCCAGCAGCCCAGGACTAGCGGGCGTTACTTCCTACAATGAGCAGTTCTTC
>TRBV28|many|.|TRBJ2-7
CASSLYAENYEQYF
TGTGCCAGCAGTTTATATGCAGAGAACTACGAGCAGTACTTC
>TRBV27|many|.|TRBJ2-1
CASAEPPYNEQFF
TGTGCCAGCGCCGAACCCCCCTACAATGAGCAGTTCTTC
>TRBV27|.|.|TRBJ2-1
CASSFGYEQFF
TGTGCCAGCAGTTTTGGTTATGAGCAGTTCTTC
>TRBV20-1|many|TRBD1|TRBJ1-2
CSALAPLHRGRSYGYTF
TGCAGTGCCTTAGCACCTTTGCACAGGGGTAGGAGCTATGGCTACACCTTC
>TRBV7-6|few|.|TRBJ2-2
CASSLPGRVHTGELFF
TGTGCCAGCAGTTTGCCTGGACGAGTTCACACCGGGGAGCTGTTTTTT
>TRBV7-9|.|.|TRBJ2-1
CASSASPYNEQFF
TGTGCCAGCAGCGCTAGCCCCTACAATGAGCAGTTCTTC
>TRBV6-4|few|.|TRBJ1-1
CASRRDLVNTEAFF
TGTGCCAGCAGGCGGGACTTAGTGAACACTGAAGCTTTCTTT
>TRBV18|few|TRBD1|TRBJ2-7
CASLSTGAYEQYF
TGTGCCAGCTTATCTACAGGGGCCTACGAGCAGTACTTC
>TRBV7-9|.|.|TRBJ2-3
CAITAGTSTDTQYF
TGTGCCATCACAGCGGGGACAAGTACAGATACGCAGTATTTT
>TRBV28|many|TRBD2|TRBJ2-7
CASSSPGLAGGDEQYF
TGTGCCAGCAGTTCTCCCGGACTAGCGGGAGGTGACGAGCAGTACTTC
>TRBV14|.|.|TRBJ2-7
CASSQRVSYEQYF
TGTGCCAGCAGCCAGAGAGTGTCCTACGAGCAGTACTTC
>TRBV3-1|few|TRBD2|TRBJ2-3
CASSRTSGGSTDTQYF
TGTGCCAGCAGCCGAACTAGCGGGGGAAGCACAGATACGCAGTATTTT
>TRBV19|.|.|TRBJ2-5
CASSKNQETQYF
TGTGCCAGTAGTAAGAATCAAGAGACCCAGTACTTC
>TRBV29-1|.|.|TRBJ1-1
CSARGALNTEAFF
TGCAGCGCACGGGGGGCTTTGAACACTGAAGCTTTCTTT
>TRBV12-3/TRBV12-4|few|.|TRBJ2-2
CASSLNAGELFF
TGTGCCAGCAGTTTAAACGCCGGGGAGCTGTTTTTT